What follows are 24 T cell receptor beta chains derived from one specimen sequenced in a study of cytomegalovirus exposure and HLA in healthy donors. The primer mix had 60 Vbeta and 13 Jbeta primers. Repertoires were generated with immunoSEQ multiplex PCR, while TCRdb's copy carries only in-frame clones and drops some. The top ten hold around 1.6% of the sample, which has fewer than 200,000 clones, under 85% seen once. The sample was PBMCs. The receptors come from a middle-aged man in good health and CMV-seronegative.

V usage is TRBV2 and J usage is TRBJ1-1; 10 nucleotides match TRBD1. The CDR3 length is 16 residues. V trimming: 5 bases; J trimming: 0 bases; junction bases outside the gene matches: 6. Germline V gene lookup returns CDR1 SNHLY and CDR2 FYNNEI. The CDR3 DNA reads as TGTGCCAGCAGTCCGGGACAGGGGATGCTGAACACTGAAGCTTTCTTT. It encodes CASSPGQGMLNTEAFF.

This chain's CDR3 is CASSIVQGVAHNEQFF. The CDR3 DNA reads TGTGCCAGTAGTATAGTCCAGGGTGTAGCCCACAATGAGCAGTTCTTC. The chain employs TRBV19 and TRBJ2-1; possibly TRBD1 for D (5 bases). The CDR3 totals 16 residues. With 1 base removed from V and 5 bases from J, the gap between germline ends came to 15 bases. CDR1 is LNHDA, CDR2 SQIVND, per germline (reference sequence).

The gene calls are TRBV4-3 and TRBJ2-7; TRBD2 might be the D (6 bases). Germline-derived CDR1 and CDR2 are LGHNA and YSLEER. This CDR3 spans 16 amino acids. Trimming removed 0 bases from V and 1 base from J, with 13 bases in between. The CDR3 nucleotides read TGCGCCAGCAGCCAAGAAGTCCGGGAGCCATCCTACGAGCAGTACTTC. Protein: CASSQEVREPSYEQYF.

The rearrangement joins TRBV7-2 to TRBJ1-2; possible D gene TRBD1, 5 bases. This CDR3 spans 14 amino acids. CDR1 is SGHTA, CDR2 FQGNSA, per germline. V was clipped by 8 bases and J by 1 base, with 14 bases between them. The CDR3 DNA reads TGTGCCAGCCGCCCTCGAACAGGTAACTATGGCTACACCTTC. Its protein product is CASRPRTGNYGYTF.

The chain uses TRBV11-3 and TRBJ2-7, with D possibly being TRBD1 (7 bases). The CDR3 covers 15 residues. V was shortened by 7 bases and J by 3 bases, with 19 bases between the two germline ends. Germline values: CDR1 SGHNT, CDR2 YENEEA. CDR3 DNA: TGTGCCAGCATCGGGGAACCAGGGGGGAACTACGAGCAGTACTTC. Encoded protein: CASIGEPGGNYEQYF.

Of note for this clone: At one of its ends the junction is not consistent with the germline gene, which may arise from a read error. The rearrangement joins TRBV27 to TRBJ2-4, with D possibly being TRBD2 (6 bases). CDR1 and CDR2 from the germline V gene are MNHEY and SMNVEV (reference sequence). The CDR3 has 14 residues. CDR3 nucleotides: TGCCCGGGGAGGTGGGGCCTAGCCAAAAACATTCAGTACTTC. Translation gives CPGRWGLAKNIQYF.

This clone was recorded many times. This sequence joins TRBV27 and TRBJ2-5; a weak D match, TRBD2 (7 bases). The V gene's germline CDR1 is MNHEY and CDR2 SMNVEV (reference sequence). Trimming took off 0 bases at V and 7 bases at J, with 15 bases between the two ends. The CDR3 extends over 15 amino acids. The CDR3 region has the DNA TGTGCCAGCAGTTTATCGGGAGGGGGGTCGCTGACCCAGTACTTC. Its translation: CASSLSGGGSLTQYF.

V is TRBV9 and J is TRBJ2-5; 10 bases are a match to TRBD2. The ends lost 5 bases at V and 5 bases at J; junction bases unmatched: 9. The CDR3 runs 15 residues. Germline V lookup: CDR1 SGDLS, CDR2 YYNGEE. The CDR3 region is CASSRSGGGGETQYF. The DNA for the CDR3 is TGTGCCAGCAGTCGGAGCGGGGGGGGTGGTGAGACCCAGTACTTC.

This chain joins TRBV5-4 and TRBJ2-7; TRBD2 matches 7 bases. Germline-derived CDR1 and CDR2 are SGHNT and YYREEE (reference sequence). The junction had 0 bases not matched to a gene; V was cut back by 0 bases and J by 0 bases. The CDR3 has 14 amino acids. This chain's CDR3 is CASSLGGSSYEQYF. The CDR3 DNA follows: TGTGCCAGCAGCTTGGGCGGGAGCTCCTACGAGCAGTACTTC.

The chain is built from TRBV5-4 and TRBJ2-7, with a tentative D call TRBD1 (6 bases). The V gene's germline CDR1 is SGHNT and CDR2 YYREEE (reference sequence). Trimming cost V 1 base and J 6 bases, with 14 bases left between them. This CDR3 has 14 amino acids. This chain's CDR3 is CASSLTGNPTEQYF. The CDR3 DNA reads as TGTGCCAGCAGCTTGACAGGGAATCCAACCGAGCAGTACTTC. Complete variable domain (other parts from reference TRBV5-4 and TRBJ2-7): ETGVTQSPTHLIKTRGQQVTLRCSSQSGHNTVSWYQQALGQGPQFIFQYYREEENGRGNFPPRFSGLQFPNYSSELNVNALELDDSALYLCASSLTGNPTEQYFGPGTRLTVT.

A single count supports this clone. DNA for the CDR3: TGTGCCAGCAGCTTAGGCAGCTATGGCTACACCTTC. This gives the protein CASSLGSYGYTF. This rearrangement joins TRBV7-2 to TRBJ1-2; D unclear. The CDR3 extends over 12 amino acids. From germline, CDR1 is SGHTA and CDR2 FQGNSA. Between the trimmed V and J ends, which lost 1 base and 4 bases, there was a span of 4 bases.

The rearrangement uses TRBV18 and TRBJ2-1, with 7 bases that match TRBD1. V trimming: 5 bases; J trimming: 0 bases; junction bases outside the gene matches: 1. CDR1 is KGHSH and CDR2 is LQKENI in the germline V gene. This CDR3 region has 14 residues. The CDR3 here is CASSDRASYNEQFF. DNA for the CDR3: TGTGCCAGCTCAGACAGGGCCTCCTACAATGAGCAGTTCTTC.

The chain is built from TRBV7-2 and TRBJ1-5; 8 positions match TRBD1. This CDR3 comprises 14 residues. Unmatched junction bases numbered 7, after V lost 5 bases and J lost 7 bases. The germline gives CDR1 SGHTA, CDR2 FQGNSA. The DNA for the CDR3 is TGTGCCAGCAGCCCGACACGACAGGGGCAGCCCCAGCATTTT. Translating it yields CASSPTRQGQPQHF.

The chain carries TRBV7-2 and TRBJ2-5; D may be TRBD1 (5 bases). This CDR3 region has 14 residues. V lost 2 bases to trimming and J lost 1 base, with 8 bases between them. Per the germline V gene, CDR1 is SGHTA and CDR2 is FQGNSA. CDR3 sequence: CASSLSRVQETQYF. Written as DNA, the CDR3 is TGTGCCAGCAGCTTATCCAGGGTCCAAGAGACCCAGTACTTC. Looking up the rest from reference TRBV7-2 and TRBJ2-5 gives the full variable domain: GAGVSQSPSNKVTEKGKDVELRCDPISGHTALYWYRQSLGQGLEFLIYFQGNSAPDKSGLPSDRFSAERTGGSVSTLTIQRTQQEDSAVYLCASSLSRVQETQYFGPGTRLLVL.

The sample holds a few counts of this clone. The CDR3 sequence is CASSLAAGATGELFF. CDR3 sequence (DNA): TGTGCCAGCAGCTTAGCAGCGGGGGCCACCGGGGAGCTGTTTTTT. This rearrangement joins TRBV7-8 to TRBJ2-2, with TRBD2 matching 8 bases. Germline V gene sequence: CDR1 SGHVS, CDR2 FQNEAQ. With 0 bases clipped from V and 4 bases from J, the junction kept 1 base outside the gene matches. This CDR3 region has 15 residues.

The chain joins TRBV5-1 to TRBJ2-7, with 11 bases that match TRBD1. V was clipped by 1 base and J by 8 bases; unmatched bases: 8. Germline V gene lookup returns CDR1 SGHRS and CDR2 YFSETQ. The CDR3 sequence is 15 residues long. The CDR3 loop is CASSLNSDRGLKQYF. The CDR3, as DNA: TGCGCCAGCAGCTTGAACTCGGACAGGGGGCTCAAGCAGTACTTC.

This clone was detected only once. V gene TRBV5-1 combines with J gene TRBJ2-3, with TRBD2 as a possible D gene (5 bases). Per the germline V gene, CDR1 is SGHRS and CDR2 is YFSETQ. V lost 2 bases, J lost 4 bases, and 8 bases lay in between. The CDR3 length is 13 residues. The CDR3 region is CASSFGSSDTQYF. For the CDR3, the DNA is TGCGCCAGCAGCTTTGGGAGCTCAGATACGCAGTATTTT.

This clone was seen just once. This chain uses TRBV28 with TRBJ2-1; TRBD2 aligns across 14 bases. Germline CDR1 is MDHEN and CDR2 is SYDVKM. The CDR3 runs to 14 residues. V lost 8 bases, J lost 8 bases, and 5 bases stayed unmatched. The CDR3 nucleotides are TGTGCCAGCCGGGTGGGACTAGCGGGAGATGAGCAGTTCTTC. Translated, it gives CASRVGLAGDEQFF.

The rearrangement links TRBV27 to TRBJ2-7; the D gene is possibly TRBD1 (6 bases). The germline V gene encodes CDR1 MNHEY and CDR2 SMNVEV (reference sequence). This CDR3 contains 14 residues. Deletions cut 4 bases from V and 5 bases from J, with 15 bases between. This CDR3 is CASSSFRGGHEQYF. In DNA, the CDR3 is TGTGCCAGCAGTTCATTCAGGGGCGGACACGAGCAGTACTTC.

The chain carries TRBV13 and TRBJ2-7; 7 bases agree with TRBD1. The CDR3 contains 14 residues. Germline V gives CDR1 PRHDT, CDR2 FYEKMQ (reference sequence). V shed 5 bases, J shed 2 bases, and the junction held 6 bases outside the gene matches. CDR3 sequence: CASSQGQVTYEQYF. The CDR3 DNA sequence: TGTGCCAGCAGCCAAGGACAGGTAACCTACGAGCAGTACTTC.

The chain has TRBV5-6 and TRBJ2-3, with 9 positions matching TRBD2. Trimming at V came to 4 bases and at J to 2 bases, leaving 14 bases not matched to a gene. This CDR3 comprises 18 residues. Germline V gene sequence: CDR1 SGHDT, CDR2 YYEEEE. The CDR3 DNA follows: TGTGCCAGCAGCCACCATTTGCGAGCGGGGGGAGTCACAGATACGCAGTATTTT. This gives the protein CASSHHLRAGGVTDTQYF.

DNA of the CDR3: TGTGCCAGCTCACCACGGCGGGGCCGTAGTATTGGCTACTACAATGAGCAGTTCTTC. This sequence encodes CASSPRRGRSIGYYNEQFF. The chain recombines TRBV18 with TRBJ2-1, with D maybe TRBD2 (6 bases). Trimming removed 1 base from V and 3 bases from J, with 22 bases in between. Germline CDR1 and CDR2: KGHSH and LQKENI. This CDR3 comprises 19 residues.

The rearrangement uses TRBV9 and TRBJ1-2; 7 bases align to TRBD1. Trimming at V came to 0 bases and at J to 2 bases, leaving 4 bases not matched to a gene. The CDR3 sequence is 15 residues long. Looked up from germline, CDR1 is SGDLS and CDR2 is YYNGEE. CDR3 DNA sequence: TGTGCCAGCAGCGTAGACGGGACAGCCAACTATGGCTACACCTTC. Translating it yields CASSVDGTANYGYTF.

This clone was observed a few times. The J gene is TRBJ1-2, the V gene TRBV19; no reliable D call. CDR1 is LNHDA and CDR2 is SQIVND in the germline V gene (reference sequence). V lost 5 bases, J lost 6 bases, and 10 bases lay in between. The CDR3 sequence is 12 residues long. The CDR3 spells CASSPRTDGYTF. CDR3 DNA: TGTGCCAGTAGTCCCCGGACTGATGGCTACACCTTC.